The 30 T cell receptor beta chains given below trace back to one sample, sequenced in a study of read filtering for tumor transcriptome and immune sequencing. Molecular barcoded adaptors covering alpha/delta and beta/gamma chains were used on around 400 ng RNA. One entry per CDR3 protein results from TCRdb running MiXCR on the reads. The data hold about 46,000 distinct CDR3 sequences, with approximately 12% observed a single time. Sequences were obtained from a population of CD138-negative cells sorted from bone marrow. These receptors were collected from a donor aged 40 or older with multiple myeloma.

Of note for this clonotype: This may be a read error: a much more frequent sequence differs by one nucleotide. CDR3 DNA sequence: TGTGCCACTAGCGGGAGGGGATACAATGGGCAGTTCTTC. The encoded protein is CATSGRGYNGQFF. The rearrangement joins TRBV6-5 to TRBJ2-1; 12 bases fit TRBD2. Germline CDR1 reads MNHEY; CDR2 reads SVGAGI. The CDR3 runs 13 residues.

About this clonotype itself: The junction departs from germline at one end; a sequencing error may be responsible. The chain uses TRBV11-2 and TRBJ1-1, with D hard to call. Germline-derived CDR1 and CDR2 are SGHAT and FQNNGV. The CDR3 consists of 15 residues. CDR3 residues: CASSVEASVPTEAFF. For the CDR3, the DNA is TGTGCCAGCAGCGTAGAGGCCAGTGTCCCCACTGAAGCTTTCTTT.

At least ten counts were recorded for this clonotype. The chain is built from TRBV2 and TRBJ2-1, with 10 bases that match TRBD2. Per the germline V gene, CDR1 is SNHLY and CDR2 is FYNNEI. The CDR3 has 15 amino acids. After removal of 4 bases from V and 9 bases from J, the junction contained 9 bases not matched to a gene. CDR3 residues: CASSVLAGVGGEQFF. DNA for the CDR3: TGTGCCAGCAGTGTCCTAGCGGGAGTTGGGGGTGAGCAGTTCTTC. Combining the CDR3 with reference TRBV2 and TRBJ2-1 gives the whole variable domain EPEVTQTPSHQVTQMGQEVILRCVPISNHLYFYWYRQILGQKVEFLVSFYNNEISEKSEIFDDQFSVERPDGSNFTLKIRSTKLEDSAMYFCASSVLAGVGGEQFFGPGTRLTVL.

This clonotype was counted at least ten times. CDR3 protein: CASSPTHGGTEAFF. In DNA form, the CDR3 reads TGTGCCAGCAGTCCAACGCACGGGGGCACTGAAGCTTTCTTT. The rearrangement uses TRBV12-3 or TRBV12-4 and TRBJ1-1; D possibly corresponds to TRBD1 (5 bases). With 5 bases removed from V and 4 bases from J, the gap between germline ends came to 14 bases. The CDR3 length is 14 residues.

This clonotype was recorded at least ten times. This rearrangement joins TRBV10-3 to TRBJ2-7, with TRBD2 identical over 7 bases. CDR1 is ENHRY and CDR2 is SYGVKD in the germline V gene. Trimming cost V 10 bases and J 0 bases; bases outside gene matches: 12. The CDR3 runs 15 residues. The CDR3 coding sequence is TGTGCCACCATGGATTCTAGCGGTACCTCCTACGAGCAGTACTTC. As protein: CATMDSSGTSYEQYF.

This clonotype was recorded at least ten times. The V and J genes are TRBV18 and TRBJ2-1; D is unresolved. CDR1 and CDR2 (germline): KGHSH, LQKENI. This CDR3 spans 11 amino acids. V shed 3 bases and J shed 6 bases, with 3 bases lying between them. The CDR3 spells CASSPTNEQFF. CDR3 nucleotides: TGTGCCAGCTCACCGACCAATGAGCAGTTCTTC. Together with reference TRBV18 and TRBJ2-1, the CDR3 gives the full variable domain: NAGVMQNPRHLVRRRGQEARLRCSPMKGHSHVYWYRQLPEEGLKFMVYLQKENIIDESGMPKERFSAEFPKEGPSILRIQQVVRGDSAAYFCASSPTNEQFFGPGTRLTVL.

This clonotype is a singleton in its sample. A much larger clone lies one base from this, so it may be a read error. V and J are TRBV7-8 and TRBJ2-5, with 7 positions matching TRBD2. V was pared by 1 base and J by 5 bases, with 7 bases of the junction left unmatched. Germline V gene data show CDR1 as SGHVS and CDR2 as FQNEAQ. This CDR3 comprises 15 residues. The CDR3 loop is CASSLGGGRWETQYF. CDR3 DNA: TGTGCCAGCAGCTTAGGAGGCGGGAGATGGGAGACCCAGTACTTC.

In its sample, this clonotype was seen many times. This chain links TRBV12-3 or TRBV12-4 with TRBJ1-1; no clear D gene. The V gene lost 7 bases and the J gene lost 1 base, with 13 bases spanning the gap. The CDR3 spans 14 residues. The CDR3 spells CASIVGKANTEAFF. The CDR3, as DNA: TGTGCCAGCATAGTGGGGAAGGCGAACACTGAAGCTTTCTTT.

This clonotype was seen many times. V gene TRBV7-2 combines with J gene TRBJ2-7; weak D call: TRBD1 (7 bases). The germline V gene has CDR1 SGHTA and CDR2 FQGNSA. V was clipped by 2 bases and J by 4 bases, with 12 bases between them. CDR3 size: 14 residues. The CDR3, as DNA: TGTGCCAGCAGCTTACAGGGGGGTGGGTACGAGCAGTACTTC. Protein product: CASSLQGGGYEQYF.

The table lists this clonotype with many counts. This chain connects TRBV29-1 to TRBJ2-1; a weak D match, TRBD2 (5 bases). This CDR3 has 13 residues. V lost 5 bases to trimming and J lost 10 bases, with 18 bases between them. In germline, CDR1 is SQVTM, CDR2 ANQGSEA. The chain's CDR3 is CSVQRAPAEEQFF. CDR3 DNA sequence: TGCAGCGTTCAGAGGGCTCCCGCGGAGGAGCAGTTCTTC.

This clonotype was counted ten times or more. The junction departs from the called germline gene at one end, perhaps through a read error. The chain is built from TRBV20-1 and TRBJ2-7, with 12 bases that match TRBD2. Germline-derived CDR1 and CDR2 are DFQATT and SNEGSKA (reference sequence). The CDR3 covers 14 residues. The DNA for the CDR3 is TGCAGTGCCAGAGTACCGGGACTAGCGGGCGAGCAGTACTTC. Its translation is CSARVPGLAGEQYF.

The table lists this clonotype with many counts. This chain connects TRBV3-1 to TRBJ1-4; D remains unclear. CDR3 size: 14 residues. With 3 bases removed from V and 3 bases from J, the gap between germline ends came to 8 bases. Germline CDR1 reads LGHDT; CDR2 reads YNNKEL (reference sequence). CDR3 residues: CASSHRRANEKLFF. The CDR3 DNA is TGTGCCAGCAGCCACAGGCGTGCTAATGAAAAACTGTTTTTT.

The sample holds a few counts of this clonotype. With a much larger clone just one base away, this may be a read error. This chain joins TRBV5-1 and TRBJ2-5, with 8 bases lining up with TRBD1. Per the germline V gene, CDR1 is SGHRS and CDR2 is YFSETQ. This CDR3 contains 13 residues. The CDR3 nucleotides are TGCGCCAGCAGCAACAGGGGGAAAGAGACCCAGTGCTTC. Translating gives CASSNRGKETQCF.

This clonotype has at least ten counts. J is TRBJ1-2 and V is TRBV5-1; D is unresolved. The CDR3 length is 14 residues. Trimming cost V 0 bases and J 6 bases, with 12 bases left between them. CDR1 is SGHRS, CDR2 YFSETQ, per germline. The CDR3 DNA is TGCGCCAGCAGCTTGGAACAGCCGGCCGATGGCTACACCTTC. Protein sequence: CASSLEQPADGYTF.

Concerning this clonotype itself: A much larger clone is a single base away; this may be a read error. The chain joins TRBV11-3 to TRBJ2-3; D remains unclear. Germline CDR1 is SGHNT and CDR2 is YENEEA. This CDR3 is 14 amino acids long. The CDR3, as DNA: TGTGCCGGCAGCTCCAGAAGGCTACCAGATACGCAGTATTTT. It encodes CAGSSRRLPDTQYF. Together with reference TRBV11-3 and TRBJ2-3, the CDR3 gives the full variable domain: EAGVVQSPRYKIIEKKQPVAFWCNPISGHNTLYWYLQNLGQGPELLIRYENEEAVDDSQLPKDRFSAERLKGVDSTLKIQPAELGDSAVYLCAGSSRRLPDTQYFGPGTRLTVL.

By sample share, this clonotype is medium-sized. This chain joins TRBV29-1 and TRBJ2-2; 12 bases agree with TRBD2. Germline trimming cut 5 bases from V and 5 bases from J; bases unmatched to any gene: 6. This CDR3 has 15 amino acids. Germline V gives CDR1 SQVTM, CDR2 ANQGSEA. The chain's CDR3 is CSVRLAGVVTGELFF. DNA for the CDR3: TGCAGCGTTCGACTAGCGGGAGTCGTTACCGGGGAGCTGTTTTTT.

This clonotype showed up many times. CDR3 bases: TGTGCCAGCAGCCAAACCGCTAGCGGCCGACCCACAGATACGCAGTATTTT. Amino acid sequence: CASSQTASGRPTDTQYF. This chain links TRBV4-2 with TRBJ2-3; 7 nucleotides match TRBD2. Per the germline V gene, CDR1 is LGHNA and CDR2 is YNFKEQ. With V trimmed by 2 bases and J by 2 bases, 10 bases remained unmatched. The CDR3 length is 17 residues.

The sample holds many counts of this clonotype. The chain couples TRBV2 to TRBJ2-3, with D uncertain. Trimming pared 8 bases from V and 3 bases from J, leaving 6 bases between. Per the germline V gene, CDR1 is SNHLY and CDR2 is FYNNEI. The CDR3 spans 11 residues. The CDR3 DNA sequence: TGTGCCAGCGAGTTAACAGATACGCAGTATTTT. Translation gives CASELTDTQYF.

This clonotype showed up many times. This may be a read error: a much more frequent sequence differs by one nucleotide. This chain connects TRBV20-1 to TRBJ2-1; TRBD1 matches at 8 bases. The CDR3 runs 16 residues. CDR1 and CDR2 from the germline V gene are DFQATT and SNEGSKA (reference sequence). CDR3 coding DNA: TGCAGTGCTAGGAGGCAGGGGGCGATCTCCTACAATGGGCAGTTCTTC. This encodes CSARRQGAISYNGQFF.

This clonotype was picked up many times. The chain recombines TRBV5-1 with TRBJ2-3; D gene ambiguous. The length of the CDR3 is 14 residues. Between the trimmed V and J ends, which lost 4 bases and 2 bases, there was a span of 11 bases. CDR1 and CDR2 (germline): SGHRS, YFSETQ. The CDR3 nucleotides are TGCGCCAGCAGCGTAGGATCAGCCACAGATACGCAGTATTTT. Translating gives CASSVGSATDTQYF.

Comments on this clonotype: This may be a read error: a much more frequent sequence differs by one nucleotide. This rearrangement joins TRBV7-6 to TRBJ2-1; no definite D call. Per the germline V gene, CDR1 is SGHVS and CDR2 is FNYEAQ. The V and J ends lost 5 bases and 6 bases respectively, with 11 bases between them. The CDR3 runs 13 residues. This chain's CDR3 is CASSTGVINEQFF. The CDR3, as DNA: TGTGCCAGCAGCACCGGAGTCATCAATGAGCAGTTCTTC.

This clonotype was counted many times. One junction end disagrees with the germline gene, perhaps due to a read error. The CDR3 DNA sequence: TGTGCTAGCAGCTTAGGACTAGCGGGACCCGGTCCTATATCGGAGACCCAGTACTTC. It yields the protein CASSLGLAGPGPISETQYF. The chain uses TRBV7-7 and TRBJ2-5, with 12 bases matching TRBD2. This CDR3 comprises 19 residues. Germline V CDR1 and CDR2: SSHAT, FNYEAQ (reference sequence).

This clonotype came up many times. The CDR3 is CASSQFLERGNQPQHF. CDR3 nucleotides: TGTGCCAGCAGCCAATTTCTGGAACGGGGCAATCAGCCCCAGCATTTT. The gene calls are TRBV7-2 and TRBJ1-5; no reliable D call. This CDR3 comprises 16 residues. V lost 5 bases and J lost 2, with 16 bases in between. Germline V lookup: CDR1 SGHTA, CDR2 FQGNSA.

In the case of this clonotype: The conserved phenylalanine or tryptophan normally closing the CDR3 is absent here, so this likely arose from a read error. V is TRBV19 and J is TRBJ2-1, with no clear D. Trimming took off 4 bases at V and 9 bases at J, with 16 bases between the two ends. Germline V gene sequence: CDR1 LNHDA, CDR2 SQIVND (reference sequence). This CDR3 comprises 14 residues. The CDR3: CASSTRLANSEQFL. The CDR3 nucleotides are TGTGCCAGTAGTACCCGACTGGCTAACAGTGAGCAGTTCCTC.

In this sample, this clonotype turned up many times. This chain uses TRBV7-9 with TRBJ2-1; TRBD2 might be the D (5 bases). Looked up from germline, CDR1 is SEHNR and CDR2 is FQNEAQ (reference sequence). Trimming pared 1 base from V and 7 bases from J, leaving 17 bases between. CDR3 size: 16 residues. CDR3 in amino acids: CASSLGEGPSGNEQFF. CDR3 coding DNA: TGTGCCAGCAGCTTAGGAGAGGGCCCCTCGGGGAATGAGCAGTTCTTC.

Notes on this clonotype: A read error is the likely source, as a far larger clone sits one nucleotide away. The CDR3 region is CASSETSGVGDEQFF. The CDR3 region has the DNA TGTGCCAGCAGCGAAACTAGCGGAGTGGGCGATGAGCAGTTCTTC. The chain employs TRBV12-3 or TRBV12-4 and TRBJ2-1; TRBD2 matches at 8 bases. The CDR3 has 15 residues. With V trimmed by 6 bases and J by 8 bases, 12 bases remained unmatched.

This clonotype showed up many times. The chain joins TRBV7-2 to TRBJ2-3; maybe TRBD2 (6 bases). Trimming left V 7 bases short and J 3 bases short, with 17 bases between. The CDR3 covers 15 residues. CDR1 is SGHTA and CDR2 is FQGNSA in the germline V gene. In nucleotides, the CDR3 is TGTGCCAGCATCCGCGGGATTAGTGGTACAGATACGCAGTATTTT. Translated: CASIRGISGTDTQYF.

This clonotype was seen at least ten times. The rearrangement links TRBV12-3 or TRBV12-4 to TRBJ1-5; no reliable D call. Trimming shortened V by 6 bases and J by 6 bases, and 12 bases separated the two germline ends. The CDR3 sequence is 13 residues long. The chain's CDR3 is CASSPSLRQPQHF. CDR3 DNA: TGTGCCAGCAGCCCTTCCCTGCGTCAGCCCCAGCATTTT.

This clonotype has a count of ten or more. DNA of the CDR3: TGTGCCATCAGTGACTCAGGGTCTGGGGCCAACGTCCTGACTTTC. It encodes CAISDSGSGANVLTF. The chain recombines TRBV10-3 with TRBJ2-6, with TRBD1 as a possible D gene (5 bases). V lost 3 bases and J lost 1, with 7 bases in between. This CDR3 has 15 amino acids. Germline V gene lookup returns CDR1 ENHRY and CDR2 SYGVKD.

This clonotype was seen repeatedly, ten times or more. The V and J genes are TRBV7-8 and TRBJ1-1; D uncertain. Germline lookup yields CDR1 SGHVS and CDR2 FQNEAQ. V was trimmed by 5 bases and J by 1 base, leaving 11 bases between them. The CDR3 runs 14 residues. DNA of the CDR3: TGTGCCAGCAGCGCCCACGCGGGGAACACTGAAGCTTTCTTT. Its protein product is CASSAHAGNTEAFF.